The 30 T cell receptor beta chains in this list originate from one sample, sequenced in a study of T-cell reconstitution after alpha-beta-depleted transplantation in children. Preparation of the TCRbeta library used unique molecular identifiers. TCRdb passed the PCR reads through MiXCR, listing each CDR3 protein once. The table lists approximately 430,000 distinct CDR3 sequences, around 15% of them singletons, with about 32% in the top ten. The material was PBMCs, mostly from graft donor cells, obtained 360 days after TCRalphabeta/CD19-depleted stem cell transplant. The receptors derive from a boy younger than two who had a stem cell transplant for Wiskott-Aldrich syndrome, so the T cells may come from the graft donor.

In nucleotides, the CDR3 is TGTGCCAGCAGCTTTTGGACAGGGGGCACAGATACGCAGTATTTT. The encoded protein is CASSFWTGGTDTQYF. V usage is TRBV13 and J usage is TRBJ2-3; TRBD1 matches 9 bases. The trim removed 3 bases at V and 1 base at J, leaving 2 bases unmatched. Germline-derived CDR1 and CDR2 are PRHDT and FYEKMQ (reference sequence). CDR3 size: 15 residues.

CDR3 residues: CAITETGGGSPLHF. CDR3 DNA: TGTGCCATCACCGAGACAGGGGGTGGTTCACCCCTCCACTTT. The V gene is TRBV10-3, the J gene TRBJ1-6; TRBD1 aligns across 9 bases. The CDR3 contains 14 residues. The trim removed 7 bases at V and 9 bases at J, leaving 7 bases unmatched. The germline V gene has CDR1 ENHRY and CDR2 SYGVKD.

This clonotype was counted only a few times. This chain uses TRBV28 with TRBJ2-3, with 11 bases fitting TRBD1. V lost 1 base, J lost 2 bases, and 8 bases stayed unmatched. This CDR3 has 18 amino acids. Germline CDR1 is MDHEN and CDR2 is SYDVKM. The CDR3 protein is CASSLLVWGQGDTDTQYF. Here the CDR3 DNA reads TGTGCCAGCAGTTTATTAGTCTGGGGACAGGGGGACACAGATACGCAGTATTTT.

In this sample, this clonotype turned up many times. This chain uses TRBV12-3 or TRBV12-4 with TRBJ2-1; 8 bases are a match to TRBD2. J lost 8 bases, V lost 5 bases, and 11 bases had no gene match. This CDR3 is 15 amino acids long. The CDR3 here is CASSIISGVGYEQFF. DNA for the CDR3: TGTGCCAGCAGTATCATTAGCGGGGTTGGCTATGAGCAGTTCTTC.

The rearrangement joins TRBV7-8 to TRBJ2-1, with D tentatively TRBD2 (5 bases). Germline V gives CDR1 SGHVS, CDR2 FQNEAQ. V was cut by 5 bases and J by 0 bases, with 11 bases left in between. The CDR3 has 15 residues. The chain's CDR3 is CASSALEVSYNEQFF. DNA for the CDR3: TGTGCCAGCAGCGCACTAGAGGTCTCCTACAATGAGCAGTTCTTC.

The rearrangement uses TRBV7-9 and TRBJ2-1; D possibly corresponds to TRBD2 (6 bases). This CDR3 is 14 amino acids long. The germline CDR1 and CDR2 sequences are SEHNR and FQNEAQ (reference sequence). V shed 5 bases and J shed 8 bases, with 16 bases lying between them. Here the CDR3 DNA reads TGTGCCAGCAGCCCGGGAGCAGGATTTCATGAGCAGTTCTTC. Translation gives CASSPGAGFHEQFF.

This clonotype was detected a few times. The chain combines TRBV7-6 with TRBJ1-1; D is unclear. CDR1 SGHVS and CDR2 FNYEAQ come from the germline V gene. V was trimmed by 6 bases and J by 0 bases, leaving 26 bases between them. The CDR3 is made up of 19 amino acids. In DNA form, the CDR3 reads TGTGCCAGCAGAGATCCCACGACGGATCCACCTGGGATGAACACTGAAGCTTTCTTT. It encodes CASRDPTTDPPGMNTEAFF. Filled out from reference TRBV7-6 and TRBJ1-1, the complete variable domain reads GAGVSQSPRYKVTKRGQDVALRCDPISGHVSLYWYRQALGQGPEFLTYFNYEAQQDKSGLPNDRFSAERPEGSISTLTIQRTEQRDSAMYRCASRDPTTDPPGMNTEAFFGQGTRLTVV.

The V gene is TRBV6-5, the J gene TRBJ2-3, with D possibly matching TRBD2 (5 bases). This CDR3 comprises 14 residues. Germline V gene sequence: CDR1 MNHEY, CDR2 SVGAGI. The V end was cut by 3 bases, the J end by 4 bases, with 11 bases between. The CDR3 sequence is CASSYLSVPDTQYF. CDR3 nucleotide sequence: TGTGCCAGCAGTTATCTTAGCGTCCCAGATACGCAGTATTTT.

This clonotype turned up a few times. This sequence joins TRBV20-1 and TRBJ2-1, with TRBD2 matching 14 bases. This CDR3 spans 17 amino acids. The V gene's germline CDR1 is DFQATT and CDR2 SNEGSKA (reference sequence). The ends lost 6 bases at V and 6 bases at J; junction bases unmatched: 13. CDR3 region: CSAMGLAGVTWGNEQFF. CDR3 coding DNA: TGCAGTGCGATGGGACTAGCGGGGGTAACGTGGGGCAATGAGCAGTTCTTC.

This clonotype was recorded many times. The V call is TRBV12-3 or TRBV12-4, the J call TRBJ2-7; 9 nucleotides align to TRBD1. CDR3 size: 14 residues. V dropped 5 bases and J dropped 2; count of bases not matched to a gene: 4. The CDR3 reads CASSPGTGPYEQYF. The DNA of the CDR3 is TGTGCCAGCAGTCCCGGGACAGGGCCCTACGAGCAGTACTTC.

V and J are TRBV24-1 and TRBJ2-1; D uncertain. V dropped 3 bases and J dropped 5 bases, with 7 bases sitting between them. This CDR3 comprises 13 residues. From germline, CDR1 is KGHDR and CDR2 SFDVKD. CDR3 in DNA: TGTGCCACCAGTGATCTGGCTAACAATGAGCAGTTCTTC. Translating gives CATSDLANNEQFF.

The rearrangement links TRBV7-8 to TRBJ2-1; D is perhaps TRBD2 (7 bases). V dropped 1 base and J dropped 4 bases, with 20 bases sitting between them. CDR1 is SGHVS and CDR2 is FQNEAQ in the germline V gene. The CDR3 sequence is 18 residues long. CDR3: CASSLGRRGEGVYNEQFF. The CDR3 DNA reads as TGTGCCAGCAGCTTAGGGCGGAGAGGGGAGGGGGTGTACAATGAGCAGTTCTTC.

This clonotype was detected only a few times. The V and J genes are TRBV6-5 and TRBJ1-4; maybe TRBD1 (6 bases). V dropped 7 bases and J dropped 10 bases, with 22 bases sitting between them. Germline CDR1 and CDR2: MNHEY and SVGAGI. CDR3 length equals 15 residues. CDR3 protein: CASTSMDSLMSKLFF. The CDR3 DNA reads TGTGCCAGCACCTCTATGGACAGTTTAATGTCAAAACTGTTTTTT.

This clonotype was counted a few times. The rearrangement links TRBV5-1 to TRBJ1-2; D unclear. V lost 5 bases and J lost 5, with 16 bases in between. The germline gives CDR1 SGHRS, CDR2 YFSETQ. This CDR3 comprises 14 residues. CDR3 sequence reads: CASSRPGGTYGYTF. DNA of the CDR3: TGCGCCAGCAGTCGCCCGGGCGGCACTTATGGCTACACCTTC. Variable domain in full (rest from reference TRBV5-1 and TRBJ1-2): KAGVTQTPRYLIKTRGQQVTLSCSPISGHRSVSWYQQTPGQGLQFLFEYFSETQRNKGNFPGRFSGRQFSNSRSEMNVSTLELGDSALYLCASSRPGGTYGYTFGSGTRLTVV.

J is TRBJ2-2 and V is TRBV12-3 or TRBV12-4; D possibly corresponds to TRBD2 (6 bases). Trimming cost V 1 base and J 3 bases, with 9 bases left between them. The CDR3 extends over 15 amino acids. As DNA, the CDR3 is TGTGCCAGCAGTTTAGTGGGAGGCTACACCGGGGAGCTGTTTTTT. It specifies CASSLVGGYTGELFF.

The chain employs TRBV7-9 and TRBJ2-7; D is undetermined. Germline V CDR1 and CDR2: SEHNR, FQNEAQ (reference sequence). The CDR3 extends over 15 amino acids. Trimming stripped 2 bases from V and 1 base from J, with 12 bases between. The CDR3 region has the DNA TGTGCCAGCAGCTTAACGACGGACGGGTCCTACGAGCAGTACTTC. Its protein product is CASSLTTDGSYEQYF.

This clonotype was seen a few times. The CDR3 bases are TGTGCCAGCAGTGATCTTCTAGCGGGAGGGGCCGGGGAGCTGTTTTTT. It codes for CASSDLLAGGAGELFF. This chain links TRBV2 with TRBJ2-2; 12 bases fit TRBD2. V lost 3 bases and J lost 6; bases outside the gene matches: 5. The CDR3 has 16 residues. Germline CDR1 is SNHLY and CDR2 is FYNNEI.

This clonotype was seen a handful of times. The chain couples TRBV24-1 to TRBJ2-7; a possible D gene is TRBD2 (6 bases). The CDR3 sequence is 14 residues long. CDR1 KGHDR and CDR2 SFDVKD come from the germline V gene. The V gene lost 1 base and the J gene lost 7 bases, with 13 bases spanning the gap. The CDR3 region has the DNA TGTGCCACCAGTGATTTAGGAAGGGGAGGAGAGCAGTACTTC. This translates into CATSDLGRGGEQYF.

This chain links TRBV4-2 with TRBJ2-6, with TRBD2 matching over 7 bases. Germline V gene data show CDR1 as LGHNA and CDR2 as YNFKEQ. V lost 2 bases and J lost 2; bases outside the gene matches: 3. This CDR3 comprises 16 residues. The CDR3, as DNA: TGTGCCAGCAGCCAACGCGGGGGTCCTGGGGCCAACGTCCTGACTTTC. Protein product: CASSQRGGPGANVLTF.

The DNA of the CDR3 is TGTGCCAGCCTCAAGAACAATGAGCAGTTCTTC. As protein: CASLKNNEQFF. The gene calls are TRBV12-3 or TRBV12-4 and TRBJ2-1; D uncertain. Trimming took off 8 bases at V and 5 bases at J, with 7 bases between the two ends. This CDR3 is 11 amino acids long.

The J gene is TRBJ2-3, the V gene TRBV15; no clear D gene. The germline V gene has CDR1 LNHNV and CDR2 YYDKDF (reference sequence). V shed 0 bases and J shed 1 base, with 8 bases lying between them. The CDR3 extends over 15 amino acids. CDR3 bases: TGTGCCACCAGCAGAGATCTTACAGGCACAGATACGCAGTATTTT. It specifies CATSRDLTGTDTQYF.

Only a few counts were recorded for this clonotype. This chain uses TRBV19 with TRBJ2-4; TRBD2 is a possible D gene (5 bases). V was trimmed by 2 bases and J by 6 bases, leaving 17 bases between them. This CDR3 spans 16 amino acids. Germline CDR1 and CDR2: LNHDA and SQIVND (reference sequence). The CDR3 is CASSITSTGMGNIQYF. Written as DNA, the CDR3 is TGTGCCAGTAGTATAACCTCGACGGGGATGGGAAACATTCAGTACTTC.

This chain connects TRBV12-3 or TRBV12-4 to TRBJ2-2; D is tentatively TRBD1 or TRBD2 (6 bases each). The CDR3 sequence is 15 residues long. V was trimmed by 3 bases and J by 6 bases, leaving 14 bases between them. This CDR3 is CASSFRHGGSGELFF. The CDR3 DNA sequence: TGTGCCAGCAGTTTTAGGCACGGGGGCTCCGGGGAGCTGTTTTTT.

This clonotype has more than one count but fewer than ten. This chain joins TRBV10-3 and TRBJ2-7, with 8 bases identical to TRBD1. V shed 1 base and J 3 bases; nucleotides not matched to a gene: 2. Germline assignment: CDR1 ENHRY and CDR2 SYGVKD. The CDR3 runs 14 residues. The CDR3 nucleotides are TGTGCCATCAGTGAGTACAGGGGGAACTACGAGCAGTACTTC. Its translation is CAISEYRGNYEQYF.

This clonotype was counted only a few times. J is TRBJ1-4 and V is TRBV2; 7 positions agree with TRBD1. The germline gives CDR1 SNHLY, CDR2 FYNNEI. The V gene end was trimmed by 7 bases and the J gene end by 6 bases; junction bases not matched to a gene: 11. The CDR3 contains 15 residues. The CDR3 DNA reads TGTGCCAGCAAAGTTCCGACAGGGAGGGATGAAAAACTGTTTTTT. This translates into CASKVPTGRDEKLFF.

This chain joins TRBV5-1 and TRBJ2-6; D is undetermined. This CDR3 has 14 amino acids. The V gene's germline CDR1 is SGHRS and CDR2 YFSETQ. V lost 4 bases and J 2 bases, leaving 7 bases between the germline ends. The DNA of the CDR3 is TGCGCCAGCAGCCCCACAGCTGGGGCCAACGTCCTGACTTTC. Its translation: CASSPTAGANVLTF.

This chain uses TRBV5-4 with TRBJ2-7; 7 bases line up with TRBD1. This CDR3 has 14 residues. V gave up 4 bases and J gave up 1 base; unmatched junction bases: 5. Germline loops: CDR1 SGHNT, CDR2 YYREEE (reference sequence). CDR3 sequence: CASSPTGNSYEQYF. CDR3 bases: TGTGCCAGCAGCCCGACAGGGAATTCCTACGAGCAGTACTTC.

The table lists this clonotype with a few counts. For the CDR3, the DNA is TGCAGTGCTAAAAGCGGGAGTACCTACAATGAGCAGTTCTTC. Protein product: CSAKSGSTYNEQFF. The chain joins TRBV20-1 to TRBJ2-1, with 8 positions matching TRBD2. The CDR3 extends over 14 amino acids. V gave up 4 bases and J gave up 2 bases; unmatched junction bases: 4. Germline values: CDR1 DFQATT, CDR2 SNEGSKA (reference sequence).

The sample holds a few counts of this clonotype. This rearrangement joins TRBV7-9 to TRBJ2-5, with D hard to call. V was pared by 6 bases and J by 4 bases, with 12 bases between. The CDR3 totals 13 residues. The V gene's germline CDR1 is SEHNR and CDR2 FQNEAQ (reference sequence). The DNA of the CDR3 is TGTGCCAGCAGTTATGCAGGCGGAGAGACCCAGTACTTC. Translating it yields CASSYAGGETQYF.

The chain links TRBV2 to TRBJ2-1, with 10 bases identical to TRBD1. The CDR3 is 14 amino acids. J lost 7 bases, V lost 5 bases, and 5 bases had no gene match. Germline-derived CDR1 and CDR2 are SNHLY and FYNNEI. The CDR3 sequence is CASSPRTGGNEQFF. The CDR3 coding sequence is TGTGCCAGCAGTCCACGGACAGGGGGTAATGAGCAGTTCTTC.